This entry lists 31 T cell receptor beta chains sequenced from one sample in a study of cytomegalovirus exposure and HLA in healthy donors. Vbeta (60) and Jbeta (13) primers were used in the PCR. Sequenced by immunoSEQ multiplex PCR; TCRdb stores in-frame clones only, minus some. This table holds tens of thousands of clones, 82% found once. Sequencing input: PBMCs. These TCRs come from a man aged 50 or older in good health and CMV-seronegative.

The CDR3 region has the DNA TGTGCCAGCAGCTTGGTAGGGGCGAACACTGAAGCTTTCTTT. Protein product: CASSLVGANTEAFF. The rearrangement links TRBV7-2 to TRBJ1-1, with D tentatively TRBD1 (5 bases). This CDR3 region has 14 residues. Trimming removed 3 bases at V and 1 base at J, with 9 bases between. Germline assignment: CDR1 SGHTA and CDR2 FQGNSA.

This clone came up a few times. V is TRBV19 and J is TRBJ2-6, with D hard to call. Per germline, CDR1 LNHDA and CDR2 SQIVND (reference sequence). The CDR3 is made up of 15 amino acids. Deletions cut 8 bases from V and 0 bases from J, with 11 bases between. The CDR3 region is CASRRLDSGANVLTF. CDR3 DNA sequence: TGTGCCAGTCGAAGACTGGACTCTGGGGCCAACGTCCTGACTTTC.

This chain uses TRBV28 with TRBJ1-5; the match to TRBD1 covers 10 bases. V shed 6 bases and J 7 bases; nucleotides not matched to a gene: 12. The CDR3 length is 16 residues. Germline values: CDR1 MDHEN, CDR2 SYDVKM. DNA of the CDR3: TGTGCCAGCAGGCCACCGGGACAGGGGAAACGACAGCCCCAGCATTTT. It is translated as CASRPPGQGKRQPQHF.

For the CDR3, the DNA is TGTGCCAGCAGCCCACCCTTTACACAGAACACTGAAGCTTTCTTT. This sequence encodes CASSPPFTQNTEAFF. The V call is TRBV5-4, the J call TRBJ1-1; D remains unclear. The CDR3 covers 15 residues. Trimming shortened V by 4 bases and J by 1 base, and 14 bases separated the two germline ends. Germline CDR1 and CDR2: SGHNT and YYREEE (reference sequence). Full variable domain (remainder filled in from reference TRBV5-4 and TRBJ1-1): ETGVTQSPTHLIKTRGQQVTLRCSSQSGHNTVSWYQQALGQGPQFIFQYYREEENGRGNFPPRFSGLQFPNYSSELNVNALELDDSALYLCASSPPFTQNTEAFFGQGTRLTVV.

The chain uses TRBV19 and TRBJ1-5; 9 bases agree with TRBD1. Losses at the gene ends were 9 bases for V and 0 bases for J; bases not matched to a gene: 15. The CDR3 spans 18 residues. The germline CDR1 and CDR2 sequences are LNHDA and SQIVND (reference sequence). The CDR3 region is CASLSPDRGLYSNQPQHF. As DNA, the CDR3 is TGTGCCAGCTTATCCCCGGACAGGGGTTTATATAGCAATCAGCCCCAGCATTTT.

The CDR3 DNA reads TGTGCCAGCAGCCCGACTAGCGGCGTCACAACGGGGGAGCTGTTTTTT. It is translated as CASSPTSGVTTGELFF. The chain joins TRBV7-9 to TRBJ2-2; 9 positions agree with TRBD2. V lost 5 bases and J lost 8; bases outside the gene matches: 12. Germline CDR1 reads SEHNR; CDR2 reads FQNEAQ (reference sequence). The CDR3 sequence is 16 residues long.

The chain links TRBV25-1 to TRBJ2-7, with 10 bases aligning to TRBD1. Germline lookup yields CDR1 MGHDK and CDR2 SYGVNS. The CDR3 contains 14 residues. V was clipped by 6 bases and J by 1 base; unmatched bases: 3. Here the CDR3 reads CASSRDRGSYEQYF. CDR3 sequence (DNA): TGTGCCAGCAGCCGGGACAGGGGATCCTACGAGCAGTACTTC.

J is TRBJ2-4 and V is TRBV19, with a possible D match to TRBD2 (5 bases). The CDR3 runs 15 residues. The germline gives CDR1 LNHDA, CDR2 SQIVND (reference sequence). Trimming pared 6 bases from V and 0 bases from J, leaving 12 bases between. CDR3 sequence reads: CASRVGLLAKNIQYF. DNA of the CDR3: TGTGCCAGTAGGGTAGGACTCTTAGCCAAAAACATTCAGTACTTC. Looking up the rest from reference TRBV19 and TRBJ2-4 gives the full variable domain: DGGITQSPKYLFRKEGQNVTLSCEQNLNHDAMYWYRQDPGQGLRLIYYSQIVNDFQKGDIAEGYSVSREKKESFPLTVTSAQKNPTAFYLCASRVGLLAKNIQYFGAGTRLSVL.

This clone was observed a few times. The rearrangement links TRBV7-6 to TRBJ2-1; TRBD2 agrees at 8 bases. Germline V gives CDR1 SGHVS, CDR2 FNYEAQ. This CDR3 contains 12 residues. J lost 7 bases, V lost 7 bases, and 3 bases had no gene match. CDR3 protein: CASTGGGNEQFF. CDR3 coding DNA: TGTGCCAGCACGGGAGGGGGGAATGAGCAGTTCTTC.

This chain links TRBV28 with TRBJ2-6, with 7 nucleotides matching TRBD2. CDR3 length: 19 amino acids. CDR1 is MDHEN, CDR2 SYDVKM, per germline. J gave up 0 bases and V 4 bases, and 12 bases lay outside the gene matches. In nucleotides, the CDR3 is TGTGCCAGCAGTTCCGGGGGGTCCCTGGACTTCTCTGGGGCCAACGTCCTGACTTTC. Encoded protein: CASSSGGSLDFSGANVLTF.

The gene calls are TRBV6-5 and TRBJ1-6; D ambiguous. V was trimmed by 0 bases and J by 9 bases, leaving 12 bases between them. CDR1 MNHEY and CDR2 SVGAGI come from the germline V gene. The CDR3 covers 15 residues. The CDR3 DNA reads TGTGCCAGCAGTTACTCAGCAGGAAACTCTTCACCCCTCCACTTT. Encoded protein: CASSYSAGNSSPLHF.

This chain uses TRBV5-6 with TRBJ2-5, with 7 positions matching TRBD1. Losses at the gene ends were 6 bases for V and 0 bases for J; bases not matched to a gene: 2. Germline CDR1 is SGHDT and CDR2 is YYEEEE. This CDR3 comprises 13 residues. The CDR3: CASTGTDQETQYF. The DNA of the CDR3 is TGTGCCAGCACCGGGACAGACCAAGAGACCCAGTACTTC. Drawing the rest from reference TRBV5-6 and TRBJ2-5, the complete variable domain is DAGVTQSPTHLIKTRGQQVTLRCSPKSGHDTVSWYQQALGQGPQFIFQYYEEEERQRGNFPDRFSGHQFPNYSSELNVNALLLGDSALYLCASTGTDQETQYFGPGTRLLVL.

The chain combines TRBV6-5 with TRBJ1-2, with TRBD1 identical over 9 bases. V gave up 7 bases and J gave up 9 bases; unmatched junction bases: 9. The germline CDR1 and CDR2 sequences are MNHEY and SVGAGI. The CDR3 spans 13 residues. CDR3 DNA sequence: TGTGCCAGCACGCTGGGGGGGACAGGGAGCTACACCTTC. Translated: CASTLGGTGSYTF.

V gene TRBV5-1 combines with J gene TRBJ2-1; 8 bases are a match to TRBD2. CDR1 and CDR2 (germline): SGHRS, YFSETQ. This CDR3 spans 15 amino acids. V shed 0 bases and J 9 bases; nucleotides not matched to a gene: 8. The CDR3 loop reads CASSLDGRSGSEQFF. The CDR3 DNA follows: TGCGCCAGCAGCTTGGATGGGAGAAGCGGGAGTGAGCAGTTCTTC.

The chain couples TRBV5-1 to TRBJ2-5, with 15 nucleotides matching TRBD2. The DNA end is more similar to TRBJ2-7, so the J call may be wrong. The CDR3 sequence is 19 residues long. From germline, CDR1 is SGHRS and CDR2 YFSETQ. The CDR3 DNA follows: TGCGCCAGCAGCCTACGCGGACTAGCGGGAGGGGGCAGCTCCTACGAGCAGTACTTC. Protein: CASSLRGLAGGGSSYEQYF.

This rearrangement joins TRBV27 to TRBJ1-1, with D possibly TRBD1 on 5 matching bases. From germline, CDR1 is MNHEY and CDR2 SMNVEV (reference sequence). This CDR3 is 13 amino acids long. Between the trimmed V and J ends, which lost 6 bases and 2 bases, there was a span of 10 bases. The CDR3 DNA is TGTGCCAGCAGCCTACAGGTAAACACTGAAGCTTTCTTT. Amino acid sequence: CASSLQVNTEAFF.

The genes are TRBV11-2 and TRBJ1-1, with 9 bases aligning to TRBD1. The trim removed 5 bases at V and 3 bases at J, leaving 4 bases unmatched. Germline assignment: CDR1 SGHAT and CDR2 FQNNGV. The CDR3 contains 14 residues. CDR3 DNA sequence: TGTGCCAGCAGCCTCCGGACAGGGGACACTGAAGCTTTCTTT. Its protein is CASSLRTGDTEAFF.

The genes are TRBV7-2 and TRBJ2-7; D is perhaps TRBD1 (6 bases). CDR1 and CDR2 (germline): SGHTA, FQGNSA. The V gene lost 1 base and the J gene lost 2 bases, with 12 bases spanning the gap. This CDR3 spans 15 amino acids. This CDR3 reads CASSLGQVLTYEQYF. In nucleotides, the CDR3 is TGTGCCAGCAGCTTAGGACAGGTTCTTACCTACGAGCAGTACTTC.

This chain connects TRBV5-1 to TRBJ2-5; 12 positions match TRBD2. V dropped 7 bases and J dropped 2; count of bases not matched to a gene: 6. Germline assignment: CDR1 SGHRS and CDR2 YFSETQ. The CDR3 is made up of 15 amino acids. This CDR3 is CASFGLAGTQETQYF. CDR3 in DNA: TGCGCCAGCTTCGGACTAGCGGGGACACAAGAGACCCAGTACTTC. The full variable domain, rest sourced from reference TRBV5-1 and TRBJ2-5, is KAGVTQTPRYLIKTRGQQVTLSCSPISGHRSVSWYQQTPGQGLQFLFEYFSETQRNKGNFPGRFSGRQFSNSRSEMNVSTLELGDSALYLCASFGLAGTQETQYFGPGTRLLVL.

This rearrangement joins TRBV5-1 to TRBJ2-7; perhaps TRBD1 as D (6 bases). CDR1 is SGHRS and CDR2 is YFSETQ in the germline V gene. The CDR3 is 14 amino acids. V lost 4 bases and J lost 3, with 14 bases in between. CDR3 residues: CASSLAGAIYEQYF. The CDR3 bases are TGCGCCAGCAGCCTGGCAGGGGCAATCTACGAGCAGTACTTC. Full variable domain (missing parts from reference TRBV5-1 and TRBJ2-7): KAGVTQTPRYLIKTRGQQVTLSCSPISGHRSVSWYQQTPGQGLQFLFEYFSETQRNKGNFPGRFSGRQFSNSRSEMNVSTLELGDSALYLCASSLAGAIYEQYFGPGTRLTVT.

This clone has just a few counts. A read error may produce the germline difference seen at one junction end. This chain connects TRBV7-7 to TRBJ2-5; 9 bases match TRBD2. There are 16 residues in the CDR3. The germline CDR1 and CDR2 sequences are SSHAT and FNYEAQ (reference sequence). CDR3 in amino acids: CASSQGLAGLQETQYF. CDR3 in DNA: TGTGCTAGCAGCCAGGGTCTAGCGGGGTTGCAGGAGACCCAGTACTTC.

This clone was observed a single time. The junction departs from the called germline gene at one end, perhaps through a read error. The sample carries other DNA sequences with the same CDR3. This sequence joins TRBV29-1 and TRBJ1-1; 8 bases are shared with TRBD1. The CDR3 contains 10 residues. Germline assignment: CDR1 SQVTM and CDR2 ANQGSEA. The CDR3 DNA is TGCAGCGTCGCGGACAGGGAAGCTTTCTTC. Its translation is CSVADREAFF.

Worth noting for this clone: Other DNA sequences within the sample encode an identical CDR3. The chain uses TRBV18 and TRBJ2-6; 7 nucleotides line up with TRBD1. Germline CDR1 KGHSH, CDR2 LQKENI. With 3 bases clipped from V and 0 bases from J, the junction kept 14 bases outside the gene matches. This CDR3 has 20 residues. Written as DNA, the CDR3 is TGTGCCAGCTCACCGGGCCCGCGACCGGGACAGAGCTCTGGGGCCAACGTCCTGACTTTC. It specifies CASSPGPRPGQSSGANVLTF.

This clone was recorded a few times. This rearrangement joins TRBV28 to TRBJ2-7; TRBD2 aligns across 11 bases. Germline assignment: CDR1 MDHEN and CDR2 SYDVKM. This CDR3 contains 15 residues. J lost 1 base, V lost 6 bases, and 5 bases had no gene match. The CDR3 DNA reads as TGTGCCAGCAGCCGAGTAGCGGGAGGGTCCTACGAGCAGTACTTC. Translating it yields CASSRVAGGSYEQYF.

This clone was seen just once. The rearrangement uses TRBV7-9 and TRBJ2-5; TRBD2 might be the D (6 bases). The germline V and J ends were trimmed by 8 bases and 5 bases, with 9 bases remaining between them. In germline, CDR1 is SEHNR, CDR2 FQNEAQ (reference sequence). The CDR3 covers 11 residues. CDR3 coding DNA: TGTGCCAGCCACGGAGGGGAGACCCAGTACTTC. This codes for CASHGGETQYF.

As regards this clone: Relative to the germline gene, one junction end is altered; a read error may explain this. The chain recombines TRBV4-2 with TRBJ1-2, with 9 bases that match TRBD1. The germline V gene has CDR1 LGHNA and CDR2 YNFKEQ. CDR3 length equals 14 residues. CDR3 in DNA: TGTGCCAGCGCCGACCCCGGGACAGGGTTTGGCTACCCCTTC. It translates to CASADPGTGFGYPF.

This sequence joins TRBV5-1 and TRBJ1-5; D gene uncertain. V was pared by 4 bases and J by 3 bases, with 14 bases between. The CDR3 covers 15 residues. Germline V CDR1 and CDR2: SGHRS, YFSETQ. The CDR3 DNA is TGCGCCAGCAGCCCGGCACCGGGTTTCAATCAGCCCCAGCATTTT. Translated: CASSPAPGFNQPQHF.

The J gene is TRBJ2-3, the V gene TRBV7-6; the D is unclear. The germline V gene encodes CDR1 SGHVS and CDR2 FNYEAQ. Trimming took 1 base from V and 2 from J, leaving 10 bases between them. The CDR3 is made up of 15 amino acids. The CDR3 sequence: CASSLVSRDTDTQYF. DNA of the CDR3: TGTGCCAGCAGCTTAGTGTCTAGAGACACAGATACGCAGTATTTT.

In this sample, this clone turned up a few times. J is TRBJ1-4 and V is TRBV5-8, with D hard to call. V was shortened by 1 base and J by 7 bases, with 14 bases between the two germline ends. The CDR3 covers 15 residues. Germline V gene sequence: CDR1 SGHTS, CDR2 YDEGEE. CDR3 residues: CASSLREAGREKLFF. The CDR3 DNA reads as TGTGCCAGCAGCTTGAGGGAGGCAGGCCGTGAAAAACTGTTTTTT. Combining the CDR3 with reference TRBV5-8 and TRBJ1-4 gives the whole variable domain EAGVTQSPTHLIKTRGQQATLRCSPISGHTSVYWYQQALGLGLQFLLWYDEGEERNRGNFPPRFSGRQFPNYSSELNVNALELEDSALYLCASSLREAGREKLFFGSGTQLSVL.

CDR3 sequence (DNA): TGTGCCAGCAGTTTATGGAGCCTTGGCCTATATAGCGGGAGGGACAATGAGCAGTTCTTC. Protein: CASSLWSLGLYSGRDNEQFF. The rearrangement links TRBV28 to TRBJ2-1; 11 nucleotides line up with TRBD2. Losses at the gene ends were 0 bases for V and 5 bases for J; bases not matched to a gene: 15. The CDR3 is 20 residues long. The germline CDR1 and CDR2 sequences are MDHEN and SYDVKM.

The gene calls are TRBV28 and TRBJ1-1; possibly TRBD1 for D (5 bases). In germline, CDR1 is MDHEN, CDR2 SYDVKM. The CDR3 has 11 amino acids. The ends were cut back, 8 bases at V and 10 bases at J, with 14 bases in the middle. As DNA, the CDR3 is TGTGCCAGCCCAGCGGGAGGGGTAGCTTTCTTT. Residues: CASPAGGVAFF.